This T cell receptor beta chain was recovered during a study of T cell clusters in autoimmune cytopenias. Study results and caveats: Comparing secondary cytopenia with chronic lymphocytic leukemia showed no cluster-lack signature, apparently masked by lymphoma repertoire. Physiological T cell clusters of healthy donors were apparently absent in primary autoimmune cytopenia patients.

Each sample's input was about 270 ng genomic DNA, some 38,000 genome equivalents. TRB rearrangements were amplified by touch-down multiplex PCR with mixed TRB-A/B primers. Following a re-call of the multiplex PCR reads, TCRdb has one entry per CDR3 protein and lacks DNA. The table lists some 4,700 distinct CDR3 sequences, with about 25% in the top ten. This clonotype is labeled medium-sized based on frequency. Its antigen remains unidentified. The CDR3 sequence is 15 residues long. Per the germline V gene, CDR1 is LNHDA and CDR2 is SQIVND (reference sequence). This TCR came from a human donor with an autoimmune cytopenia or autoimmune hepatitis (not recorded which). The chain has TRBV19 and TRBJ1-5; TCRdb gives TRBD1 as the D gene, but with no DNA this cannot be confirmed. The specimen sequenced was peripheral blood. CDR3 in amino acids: CASSALDSDNQPQHF. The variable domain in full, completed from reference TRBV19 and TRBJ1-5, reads DGGITQSPKYLFRKEGQNVTLSCEQNLNHDAMYWYRQDPGQGLRLIYYSQIVNDFQKGDIAEGYSVSREKKESFPLTVTSAQKNPTAFYLCASSALDSDNQPQHFGDGTRLSIL.